This paragraph reports one TCR beta chain. The antigen is undetermined. Use of 60 Vbeta and 13 Jbeta primers characterized the PCR. The repertoire was sequenced with immunoSEQ multiplex PCR; TCRdb's copy has only in-frame clones and lacks some. The sample has some 140,000 clones; around nine tenths are singletons. After removal of 5 bases from V and 9 bases from J, the junction contained 18 bases not matched to a gene. The CDR3 covers 16 residues. CDR1 and CDR2 (germline): SSHAT, FNYEAQ (reference sequence). These data are taken from a study of cytomegalovirus exposure and HLA in healthy donors. The overall study: Out of around 360 genotyped donors, 81% belonged to the Caucasian-associated ancestry cluster.

Whole-study results and caveats: An analysis that was carried out later associated 16,951 TCR beta sequences with HLA alleles at 0.05 false discovery rate.

The chain combines TRBV7-7 with TRBJ2-5; TRBD2 aligns across 7 bases. Material for sequencing was PBMCs. This clonotype originated in a woman aged 25 to 39 in good health and CMV-seronegative. Here the CDR3 reads CASSPSGLAASGAQYF. The CDR3 nucleotides read TGTGCCAGCAGCCCCTCCGGGCTAGCGGCCTCGGGGGCCCAGTACTTC.